The T cell receptor beta chain described here comes from a study of response to subunit inactivated influenza vaccine. TCRdb re-analysed the RT-PCR reads in MiXCR, keeping a single row per CDR3 protein. The table shows 860,000 or so distinct CDR3 sequences, with 21% occurring only once. General study results and limits: Seasonal influenza vaccination, on each occasion, was suggested by the authors to recruit few new T cells.

This clonotype was counted at least ten times. The antigen remains unidentified. The sequences come from PBMCs from blood, collected roughly 5 days after vaccination. The sequence derives from a man between 45 and 60 years old who received an inactivated influenza vaccine.

CDR3: CASNGGNEQFF. The CDR3, as DNA: TGTGCCTCCAACGGAGGGAATGAGCAGTTCTTC. The chain uses TRBV10-3 and TRBJ2-1; TRBD2 is a possible D gene (6 bases). The CDR3 is made up of 11 amino acids. The ends were cut back, 11 bases at V and 7 bases at J, with 12 bases in the middle. The germline V gene encodes CDR1 ENHRY and CDR2 SYGVKD.